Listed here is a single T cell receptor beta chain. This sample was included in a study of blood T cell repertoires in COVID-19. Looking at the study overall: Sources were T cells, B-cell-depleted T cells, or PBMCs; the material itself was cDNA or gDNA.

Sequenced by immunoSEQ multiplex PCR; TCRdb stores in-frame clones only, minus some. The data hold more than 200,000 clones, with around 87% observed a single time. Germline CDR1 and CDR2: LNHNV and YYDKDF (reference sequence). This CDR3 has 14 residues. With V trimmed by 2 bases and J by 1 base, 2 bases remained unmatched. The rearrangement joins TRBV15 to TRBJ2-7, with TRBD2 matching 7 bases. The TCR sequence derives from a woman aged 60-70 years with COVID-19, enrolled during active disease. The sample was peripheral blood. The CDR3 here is CATSRLAASYEQYF. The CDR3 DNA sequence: TGTGCCACCAGCAGACTAGCGGCGTCCTACGAGCAGTACTTC.